The entry below gives a single T cell receptor beta chain sequence along with its context. Its antigen is unknown. This sample's RNA came from whole unsorted tissue. TCRbeta libraries were built with three rounds of nested PCR, modified from ARM-PCR. MiXCR, run by TCRdb on the multiplex PCR reads, gives a single entry per CDR3 protein. The profile shows over 110,000 distinct CDR3 sequences, around 67% of them singletons. This sample is part of a study of tumor and adjacent non-tumor tissue in lung cancer. Study background: Each sample yielded 3.5 million to 4.5 million productive TCRbeta reads on average.

Study-wide results and caveats: TCR diversity was significantly greater in tumor than normal lung tissue. Tumor repertoires had a smaller top 100 clone share than normal lung. Tumor TCR diversity, when higher, was linked to shorter survival.

This CDR3 has 17 residues. Losses at the gene ends were 6 bases for V and 6 bases for J; bases not matched to a gene: 16. This receptor was obtained from a man between 60 and 75 years old with small cell lung cancer. J is TRBJ2-2 and V is TRBV12-3 or TRBV12-4; 7 bases agree with TRBD2. The material sequenced was lung tumor tissue. For the CDR3, the DNA is TGTGCCAGCAGCACGACTAGCAGGAGGGCCAATTCCGGGGAGCTGTTTTTT. It encodes CASSTTSRRANSGELFF.